Reported below is one TCR beta chain. Its antigen has not been determined. Base quality data are lacking; no much larger clone is found one base away. The 40 or so donors, aged about 6 to 100 years, were systemically healthy Caucasian individuals from Russia. Each donor gave 8.5 to 10 milliliters of peripheral blood, collected into EDTA-treated Vacutainer tubes. Ficoll-Paque density-gradient centrifugation was used to isolate PBMCs, with at least 7 million per sample. Trizol reagent was used to extract total RNA from the PBMCs, yielding at least 6 micrograms per sample. The percentages of naive CD45RAhigh/CD27high T cells were determined by flow cytometry on a PBMC aliquot from every donor. Reading the germline V gene gives CDR1 SGHRS and CDR2 YFSETQ. From the cysteine through the phenylalanine, the CDR3 covers 13 amino acids. The CDR3 DNA has 39 bases and is translated from base 1. The junction carries 15 bases between V and J, which are trimmed by 4 bases and 8 bases respectively.

The data belong to a study of blood T cells in healthy people across ages (dated by TCRdb to about 2015). Some background on the complete study: In model experiments, template switching captured roughly one uniquely barcoded TCR beta cDNA molecule for every two T cells. Donors of different ages were randomly distributed across sequencing lanes to avoid experimental bias. Using deep sequencing normalized with unique cDNA molecular identifiers, the study measured how TCR beta repertoire diversity changes with age. The donors were divided into four age groups: young (average around 17 years), middle-aged (approximately 42), aged (approximately 62) and long-lived (82). The study analyzed two additional independent replicas of 1 million unique cDNA reads from the same blood draw for two donors, one aged 18 to 29 and one aged 80 or older.

Preparation of the library involved 5' RACE. The sample was run on an Illumina HiSeq 2500. A second PCR of 7 to 11 cycles was run with a J-beta primer mix and a sample-barcoded 5' primer. A template-switch 5' adaptor carrying 12 random nucleotides introduced a unique molecular identifier onto each TCR beta cDNA molecule. At least 2.5 million CDR3-containing paired-end reads were obtained from each sample. All of the RNA was converted into first-strand cDNA using the Mint cDNA synthesis kit, with a TRBC-specific oligonucleotide serving as the primer. Following uracil-DNA glycosylase treatment, all cDNA underwent a first 18-cycle PCR with the universal primers M1SS and BC2_uni_R. Turning to the authors' computational methods: For normalization, 1 million high-quality reads, each with a distinct molecular identifier, were randomly selected from each sample. Reads with shared molecular identifiers were discarded instead of being binned into consensus sequences. MiTCR, set to a Q25 quality threshold and the strictest error-elimination algorithm, was used for CDR3 identification, clonotype clustering and error correction. A nonparametric unseen species model with Euler transformation was used to estimate a lower bound on total TCR beta diversity. TCRdb cleaned the public reads at Q25 with fastp, built clones with MiXCR and kept in-frame beta chains. Rows with one shared CDR3 protein collapse into an entry with the most common genes and DNA. TCRdb's processing, not the authors' own work, is the source of the V and J calls. The sample data list 650,000 to 1,000,000 distinct CDR3 sequences, and under 40% of these were observed just once. The ten biggest clones cover 10% to 15% of the sample.

General study outcomes and caveats: Estimates of total diversity from one million sequenced T cells were regarded as lower bounds and underestimates. Donor CMV infection status was unknown, potentially confounding age-related changes in expanded clonotypes. Compared with the aged group, the long-lived group had more naive CD4+ T cells, fewer expanded clones and increased TCR diversity, suggesting age selection. Bulk unsorted PBMC profiling prevented conclusive comparison of naive and antigen-experienced compartments. As age increased, observed TCR beta diversity per million T cells dropped in a roughly linear way, and a significant reduction was already evident by age about 36. The percentage of naive T cells measured by flow cytometry correlated strongly with observed TCR beta diversity.

Source material: blood. The chain was built from TRBV5-1 and TRBJ1-2; TRBD1 is a weak D gene call, 5 bases matching. The receptor comes from a man younger than 30 in good health. The DNA sequence is TGCGCCAGCAGCGTGGATGGGGGAGGAGGCTACACCTTC. This translates into CASSVDGGGGYTF.